The entry that follows covers one T cell receptor (beta chain) sequence. The antigen is unknown. The table came from immunoSEQ multiplex PCR; TCRdb's copy has only in-frame clones and leaves some out. The sample carries some 73,000 clones, 75% to 90% recorded once. The record originates from a study of OX40 agonist ivuxolimab in advanced cancers. The study, taken as a whole, reports: Partial responders at 0.1-3.0 mg/kg showed near-lowest clonal expansion. Averaging showed that CD8+ T cells had more expanded clones than CD4+ did.

The CDR3 sequence is 15 residues long. The sequence derives from an adult with an advanced solid tumor such as melanoma, head and neck, liver or kidney cancer. This chain joins TRBV21-1 and TRBJ2-7; the tabulated D call, TRBD2, remains unverified against the DNA. TRBV21-1 is shown as a pseudogene. The specimen comprised CD4+ or CD8+ T cells sorted from blood, sampled in a trial of the OX40 agonist ivuxolimab. The CDR3: CASSKSSPGGGEQYF. As DNA, the CDR3 is TGTGCCAGCAGCAAGTCCAGCCCCGGCGGGGGCGAGCAGTACTTC.